The 15 T cell receptor beta chains below all came from one sample that was sequenced in a study of control samples from healthy donors and cancer patients. TCRdb keeps only in-frame clones here, not all; method: immunoSEQ multiplex PCR. The sample has under 140,000 clones; 70% to 90% are singletons. Input material: PBMCs. The receptors stem from a woman in her sixties with lung cancer.

The chain uses TRBV30 and TRBJ2-1; 7 positions agree with TRBD2. This CDR3 contains 19 residues. V gave up 4 bases and J gave up 1 base; unmatched junction bases: 19. CDR1 and CDR2 (germline): GTSNPN, SVGIG (reference sequence). DNA for the CDR3: TGTGCCTGGATTCCTAGCGGTCTCACGAGGGAAATGTCCTACAATGAGCAGTTCTTC. Translating it yields CAWIPSGLTREMSYNEQFF.

The chain combines TRBV27 with TRBJ2-7, with a tentative D call TRBD1 (7 bases). Trimming took off 2 bases at V and 3 bases at J, with 11 bases between the two ends. The V gene's germline CDR1 is MNHEY and CDR2 SMNVEV (reference sequence). The CDR3 has 14 amino acids. Written as DNA, the CDR3 is TGTGCCAGCAGTTTAGCGGGACAGATCTACGAGCAGTACTTC. Translation gives CASSLAGQIYEQYF.

The V and J genes are TRBV27 and TRBJ2-3, with 9 bases identical to TRBD2. Germline CDR1 and CDR2: MNHEY and SMNVEV (reference sequence). V was clipped by 6 bases and J by 4 bases; unmatched bases: 8. The CDR3 is 15 residues long. The CDR3 reads CASRGISGRPDTQYF. The CDR3 DNA reads as TGTGCCAGCAGGGGAATTAGCGGGAGACCAGATACGCAGTATTTT.

This rearrangement joins TRBV14 to TRBJ1-1; 7 nucleotides agree with TRBD1. Trimming at V came to 2 bases and at J to 5 bases, leaving 8 bases not matched to a gene. Germline V CDR1 and CDR2: SGHDN, FVKESK. The CDR3 loop spans 15 amino acids. CDR3 in DNA: TGTGCCAGCAGCCAATTTGGACAGGCGGGGACTGAAGCTTTCTTT. Amino acid sequence: CASSQFGQAGTEAFF.

The rearrangement uses TRBV9 and TRBJ1-4; D perhaps matches TRBD1 (5 bases). The CDR3 runs to 15 residues. V lost 0 bases and J lost 7, with 13 bases in between. CDR1 is SGDLS, CDR2 YYNGEE, per germline. The CDR3 DNA reads TGTGCCAGCAGCGTAGTCGGGGCGGGCGGTGAAAAACTGTTTTTT. The encoded protein is CASSVVGAGGEKLFF.

Only one count was recorded for this clone. This chain uses TRBV4-2 with TRBJ1-5; D remains unclear. The CDR3 contains 13 residues. The V gene's germline CDR1 is LGHNA and CDR2 YNFKEQ. The V gene lost 0 bases and the J gene lost 5 bases, with 5 bases spanning the gap. CDR3 sequence (DNA): TGTGCCAGCAGCCAAGAGCAAGATCAGCCCCAGCATTTT. It specifies CASSQEQDQPQHF.

The chain is built from TRBV28 and TRBJ1-2; D not certain. Germline V CDR1 and CDR2: MDHEN, SYDVKM. The CDR3 covers 14 residues. Deletions cut 6 bases from V and 4 bases from J, with 15 bases between. The CDR3 loop reads CASRSTGVGYGYTF. The CDR3 bases are TGTGCCAGCAGGTCGACCGGGGTCGGCTATGGCTACACCTTC.

The V gene is TRBV9, the J gene TRBJ1-4; D is perhaps TRBD1 (6 bases). Trimming pared 0 bases from V and 0 bases from J, leaving 12 bases between. Germline V gene sequence: CDR1 SGDLS, CDR2 YYNGEE. The length of the CDR3 is 17 residues. DNA for the CDR3: TGTGCCAGCAGCGTAGGGGCGGGGGCGACAACTAATGAAAAACTGTTTTTT. As protein: CASSVGAGATTNEKLFF.

The rearrangement uses TRBV11-3 and TRBJ2-2, with a tentative D call TRBD1 (5 bases). This CDR3 has 14 amino acids. Trimming removed 1 base from V and 2 bases from J, with 5 bases in between. Germline CDR1 SGHNT, CDR2 YENEEA. CDR3 amino acids: CASSLGTNTGELFF. DNA of the CDR3: TGTGCCAGCAGCTTAGGGACAAACACCGGGGAGCTGTTTTTT.

J is TRBJ2-4 and V is TRBV2; D gene unclear. Germline assignment: CDR1 SNHLY and CDR2 FYNNEI. V dropped 1 base and J dropped 1 base, with 14 bases sitting between them. The CDR3 runs 17 residues. As DNA, the CDR3 is TGTGCCAGCAGTGAAGTTCCAGGTCTGGGGGCCAAAAACATTCAGTACTTC. Its protein product is CASSEVPGLGAKNIQYF.

The rearrangement joins TRBV4-1 to TRBJ1-6, with a weak D call TRBD1 (5 bases). Trimming pared 4 bases from V and 6 bases from J, leaving 10 bases between. The germline CDR1 and CDR2 sequences are MGHRA and YSYEKL. CDR3 size: 14 residues. In DNA form, the CDR3 reads TGCGCCAGCAGCCCCAGGGTGGGTAATTCACCCCTCCACTTT. Residues: CASSPRVGNSPLHF.

The V and J genes are TRBV14 and TRBJ2-6; weak D call: TRBD1 (6 bases). The germline gives CDR1 SGHDN, CDR2 FVKESK. There are 16 residues in the CDR3. V dropped 4 bases and J dropped 3 bases, with 13 bases sitting between them. The DNA of the CDR3 is TGTGCCAGCAGCCCCCTACAGGGCTTTGGGGCCAACGTCCTGACTTTC. Its translation: CASSPLQGFGANVLTF.

The gene calls are TRBV3-1 (or the pseudogene TRBV3-2) and TRBJ1-1; D is ambiguous. V was pared by 6 bases and J by 5 bases, with 13 bases between. Germline values: CDR1 LGHDT, CDR2 YNNKEL (reference sequence). CDR3 length equals 13 residues. CDR3 residues: CASRDGPETEAFF. CDR3 DNA: TGTGCCAGCAGGGACGGGCCGGAGACTGAAGCTTTCTTT.

The CDR3 sequence: CASNVIAGGPSYEQYF. The CDR3 DNA follows: TGTGCCAGCAACGTTATAGCGGGGGGCCCCTCCTACGAGCAGTACTTC. V gene TRBV6-6 combines with J gene TRBJ2-7, with TRBD2 matching 10 bases. Germline V lookup: CDR1 MNHNY, CDR2 SVGAGI (reference sequence). The V segment lost 7 bases and the J segment 0 bases; nucleotides outside the gene matches: 9. There are 16 residues in the CDR3.

The V and J genes are TRBV6-5 and TRBJ2-2, with 7 bases that match TRBD1. The CDR3 runs 14 residues. Losses at the gene ends were 7 bases for V and 3 bases for J; bases not matched to a gene: 5. Germline lookup yields CDR1 MNHEY and CDR2 SVGAGI. The CDR3 coding sequence is TGTGCCAGCAAAGGGGGCACCCACACCGGGGAGCTGTTTTTT. It translates to CASKGGTHTGELFF.